One sample yielded the 9 T cell receptor beta chains listed below, sequenced in a study of Graves' ophthalmopathy and Graves' hyperthyroidism. RNA transcripts were the source from which TCR beta CDR3 regions were amplified. First-round RT-PCR used HTBI primers; second-round multiplex PCR followed. MiXCR, run by TCRdb on the multiplex PCR reads, gives a single entry per CDR3 protein. The table includes some 250,000 distinct CDR3 sequences, about 47% detected once. The sequenced sample was peripheral blood. The receptors were sampled from an adult man with Graves' ophthalmopathy.

In this sample, this clonotype turned up many times. CDR3 in amino acids: CASSGLGSNYGYTF. Written as DNA, the CDR3 is TGTGCCAGCAGTGGGCTAGGCAGCAACTATGGCTACACCTTC. The chain is built from TRBV2 and TRBJ1-2; D remains unclear. The CDR3 extends over 14 amino acids. The germline V gene has CDR1 SNHLY and CDR2 FYNNEI. V lost 4 bases and J lost 2, with 11 bases in between.

This chain joins TRBV29-1 and TRBJ2-7; 7 nucleotides match TRBD2. The CDR3 runs to 12 residues. J gave up 6 bases and V 6 bases, and 8 bases lay outside the gene matches. CDR1 is SQVTM, CDR2 ANQGSEA, per germline. The CDR3 here is CSVGGESCEQYF. DNA of the CDR3: TGCAGCGTGGGGGGGGAAAGCTGCGAGCAGTACTTC.

J is TRBJ1-6 and V is TRBV9; 8 bases line up with TRBD1. V shed 3 bases and J 6 bases; nucleotides not matched to a gene: 5. The germline V gene has CDR1 SGDLS and CDR2 YYNGEE. The CDR3 has 15 residues. The CDR3 DNA reads as TGTGCCAGCAGCGCCCTACAGGGGGGTAATTCACCCCTCCACTTT. The encoded protein is CASSALQGGNSPLHF. The full variable domain, in which reference TRBV9 and TRBJ1-6 provide the parts outside the CDR3, is DSGVTQTPKHLITATGQRVTLRCSPRSGDLSVYWYQQSLDQGLQFLIQYYNGEERAKGNILERFSAQQFPDLHSELNLSSLELGDSALYFCASSALQGGNSPLHFGNGTRLTVT.

This clonotype was counted ten times or more. The V gene is TRBV10-2, the J gene TRBJ1-2; 10 positions agree with TRBD1. J lost 8 bases, V lost 2 bases, and 5 bases had no gene match. The CDR3 totals 14 residues. In germline, CDR1 is WSHSY, CDR2 SAAADI. CDR3 in amino acids: CASSELGQGRGYTF. DNA for the CDR3: TGCGCCAGCAGTGAGCTGGGACAGGGGCGCGGCTACACCTTC.

The gene calls are TRBV6-6 and TRBJ2-7, with 9 bases identical to TRBD1. The CDR3 length is 17 residues. V lost 4 bases to trimming and J lost 4 bases; unmatched junction nucleotides: 14. The germline CDR1 and CDR2 sequences are MNHNY and SVGAGI (reference sequence). The CDR3 loop reads CASSSSPGTGLAYEQYF. In nucleotides, the CDR3 is TGTGCCAGCAGTTCAAGTCCCGGGACAGGGCTAGCATACGAGCAGTACTTC.

The rearrangement uses TRBV7-2 and TRBJ2-7; D is unclear. There are 13 residues in the CDR3. Between the trimmed V and J ends, which lost 0 bases and 3 bases, there was a span of 6 bases. Germline loops: CDR1 SGHTA, CDR2 FQGNSA. CDR3 amino acids: CASSLARIYEQYF. The CDR3 nucleotides are TGTGCCAGCAGCTTAGCCAGGATCTACGAGCAGTACTTC.

This clonotype was observed once. V is TRBV5-8 and J is TRBJ2-5; 10 positions match TRBD2. From germline, CDR1 is SGHTS and CDR2 YDEGEE. The CDR3 consists of 15 residues. The ends lost 4 bases at V and 4 bases at J; junction bases unmatched: 7. The CDR3 nucleotides read TGTGCCAGCAGCAATAGCGGGAGGAGCACAGAGACCCAGTACTTC. It translates to CASSNSGRSTETQYF.

A few counts support this clonotype. This chain links TRBV2 with TRBJ1-1; no clear D. Germline CDR1 reads SNHLY; CDR2 reads FYNNEI. V lost 6 bases and J 1 base, leaving 18 bases between the germline ends. The CDR3 is 16 residues long. CDR3 DNA: TGTGCCAGCAGCTTAGCGGCACGGAGTAAGAACACTGAAGCTTTCTTT. Amino acid sequence: CASSLAARSKNTEAFF.

V usage is TRBV6-5 and J usage is TRBJ1-1; D gene uncertain. This CDR3 spans 13 amino acids. CDR1 is MNHEY and CDR2 is SVGAGI in the germline V gene. V dropped 6 bases and J dropped 4 bases, with 12 bases sitting between them. CDR3 region: CASSLPRGTEAFF. In DNA form, the CDR3 reads TGTGCCAGCAGCCTCCCAAGAGGCACTGAAGCTTTCTTT.